The clone carrying this TCR beta chain has ten or more counts. The data were obtained in a study of neurological immune-mediated disorders. Looking at the study overall: Among some 35 multiple sclerosis patients, roughly 30 were relapsing-remitting and 3 were secondary progressive.

MiXCR, run by TCRdb on the 5' RACE reads, gives a single entry per CDR3 protein. Of tens of thousands of distinct CDR3 sequences in the sample, 3.5% to 5% were seen once. Germline values: CDR1 MNHEY, CDR2 SVGAGI. The CDR3 is made up of 15 amino acids. Unmatched junction bases numbered 9, after V lost 4 bases and J lost 9 bases. Sequences were obtained from PBMCs. The receptor comes from a man aged 30-40 years with multiple sclerosis. V and J are TRBV6-5 and TRBJ2-5, with 12 bases matching TRBD2. Here the CDR3 reads CASSSGLAGTQSQYF. For the CDR3, the DNA is TGTGCCAGCAGTTCCGGACTAGCGGGGACCCAGTCCCAGTACTTC.